This record covers a single T cell receptor (beta chain). Its target is unknown. This PCR relied on a set of 60 Vbeta primers and 13 Jbeta primers. Sequencing used immunoSEQ multiplex PCR; TCRdb keeps in-frame clones, though not all of them. The table shows roughly 72,000 clones, with almost 80% occurring only once. The record originates from a study of cytomegalovirus exposure and HLA in healthy donors. General study findings and limits: A later analysis linked a missense variant in DCLRE1C to the trimming of TCR beta V and J genes.

Per germline, CDR1 SGHRS and CDR2 YFSETQ. V was cut by 6 bases and J by 5 bases, with 12 bases left in between. The CDR3 is made up of 12 amino acids. This clonotype was obtained from a woman aged 35 to 49 in good health and CMV-seropositive. The chain couples TRBV5-1 to TRBJ2-7; D perhaps matches TRBD2 (6 bases). Material: PBMCs. The CDR3 spells CASNLADDEQYF. The CDR3 region has the DNA TGCGCCAGCAACTTAGCGGACGACGAGCAGTACTTC. The complete variable domain, with remaining parts taken from reference TRBV5-1 and TRBJ2-7, reads KAGVTQTPRYLIKTRGQQVTLSCSPISGHRSVSWYQQTPGQGLQFLFEYFSETQRNKGNFPGRFSGRQFSNSRSEMNVSTLELGDSALYLCASNLADDEQYFGPGTRLTVT.